The 19 T cell receptor beta chains presented below share a single source sample, sequenced in a study of cytomegalovirus exposure and HLA in healthy donors. Libraries were prepared by immunoSEQ multiplex PCR; TCRdb keeps only in-frame clonotypes and omits some of them. The data show some 50,000 clones, 94% seen once. The sample consisted of PBMCs. The origin of the receptors is a woman aged 18-35 years in good health and CMV-seropositive.

The chain couples TRBV7-3 to TRBJ2-1, with TRBD2 matching 13 bases. The CDR3 contains 20 residues. The germline gives CDR1 SGHTA, CDR2 FQGTGA. With V trimmed by 4 bases and J by 0 bases, 12 bases remained unmatched. As DNA, the CDR3 is TGTGCCAGCAGCTCACTCCGACTAGCGGGAGGTTCACACTCCTACAATGAGCAGTTCTTC. Encoded protein: CASSSLRLAGGSHSYNEQFF.

The V gene is TRBV19, the J gene TRBJ1-5; 9 positions agree with TRBD1. Germline CDR1 is LNHDA and CDR2 is SQIVND (reference sequence). The junction had 9 bases not matched to a gene; V was cut back by 5 bases and J by 1 base. This CDR3 has 17 residues. CDR3 residues: CASSDLGTGLSNQPQHF. In DNA, the CDR3 is TGTGCCAGTAGTGACCTCGGGACAGGGTTAAGCAATCAGCCCCAGCATTTT.

The V call is TRBV7-9, the J call TRBJ1-2, with TRBD1 matching 12 bases. CDR1 is SEHNR, CDR2 FQNEAQ, per germline (reference sequence). CDR3 length: 14 residues. J lost 4 bases, V lost 5 bases, and 2 bases had no gene match. The CDR3 loop is CASSPGQGAYGYTF. In nucleotides, the CDR3 is TGTGCCAGCAGCCCGGGACAGGGGGCCTATGGCTACACCTTC.

The chain recombines TRBV7-3 with TRBJ2-1; TRBD2 matches at 9 bases. The CDR3 is made up of 15 amino acids. The junction had 10 bases not matched to a gene; V was cut back by 5 bases and J by 8 bases. CDR1 and CDR2 from the germline V gene are SGHTA and FQGTGA. As DNA, the CDR3 is TGTGCCAGCAGCCCTAGCGGGAAGGGCGGGTATGAGCAGTTCTTC. Amino acids: CASSPSGKGGYEQFF.

CDR3 sequence: CASRPAGGRQGGDTGELFF. The DNA for the CDR3 is TGTGCCAGCAGACCCGCGGGGGGACGACAGGGCGGTGACACCGGGGAGCTGTTTTTT. The V gene is TRBV21-1, the J gene TRBJ2-2; the D call in the table, TRBD2, was not verified against the DNA. TRBV21-1 is a documented pseudogene. CDR3 length: 19 residues.

V gene TRBV27 combines with J gene TRBJ2-1; TRBD2 aligns across 13 bases. The CDR3 covers 16 residues. The V gene's germline CDR1 is MNHEY and CDR2 SMNVEV (reference sequence). V gave up 5 bases and J gave up 6 bases; unmatched junction bases: 7. CDR3 DNA: TGTGCCAGCAGTCCCGGGACTAGCGGGGTTGTCAATGAGCAGTTCTTC. It yields the protein CASSPGTSGVVNEQFF.

As DNA, the CDR3 is TGTGCCAGCATCCTGCGGGAACAGTCTCGCTCTGGAAACACCATATATTTT. Protein: CASILREQSRSGNTIYF. This chain uses TRBV27 with TRBJ1-3; the D is unclear. Looked up from germline, CDR1 is MNHEY and CDR2 is SMNVEV (reference sequence). Trimming stripped 7 bases from V and 0 bases from J, with 19 bases between. The CDR3 length is 17 residues.

V is TRBV4-1 and J is TRBJ2-1; D gene ambiguous. V lost 0 bases, J lost 5 bases, and 11 bases lay in between. The CDR3 has 15 residues. Germline V gene data show CDR1 as MGHRA and CDR2 as YSYEKL. CDR3 protein: CASSQDATSHNEQFF. The CDR3 DNA reads as TGCGCCAGCAGCCAAGACGCGACTTCTCACAATGAGCAGTTCTTC.

The chain combines TRBV6-5 with TRBJ1-1; 7 bases match TRBD1. With 5 bases clipped from V and 1 base from J, the junction kept 1 base outside the gene matches. The germline CDR1 and CDR2 sequences are MNHEY and SVGAGI. The CDR3 is 13 residues long. The CDR3 DNA reads TGTGCCAGCAGTGACAGGGCGAACACTGAAGCTTTCTTT. Translation: CASSDRANTEAFF.

This clone came up once. V gene TRBV6-4 combines with J gene TRBJ1-4; 7 bases match TRBD1. The CDR3 covers 15 residues. J was trimmed by 3 bases and V by 4 bases; bases with no gene match: 5. Germline CDR1 is MRHNA and CDR2 is SNTAGT. CDR3 protein: CASSAEQGPNEKLFF. CDR3 coding DNA: TGTGCCAGCAGTGCCGAACAGGGGCCTAATGAAAAACTGTTTTTT.

J is TRBJ2-7 and V is TRBV5-6, with 8 bases identical to TRBD1. The CDR3 totals 15 residues. The V segment lost 3 bases and the J segment 5 bases; nucleotides outside the gene matches: 10. CDR1 SGHDT and CDR2 YYEEEE come from the germline V gene. The CDR3 is CASSSTGDISHEQYF. The DNA of the CDR3 is TGTGCCAGCAGCTCGACAGGGGACATTTCCCACGAGCAGTACTTC.

This chain connects TRBV19 to TRBJ1-5, with 8 bases identical to TRBD1. The V segment lost 0 bases and the J segment 2 bases; nucleotides outside the gene matches: 3. Germline V gene sequence: CDR1 LNHDA, CDR2 SQIVND (reference sequence). The CDR3 loop spans 16 amino acids. CDR3 residues: CASSIDSGGGNQPQHF. The CDR3 bases are TGTGCCAGTAGTATAGATTCAGGGGGCGGCAATCAGCCCCAGCATTTT.

V and J are TRBV19 and TRBJ1-2, with 8 bases fitting TRBD1. After removal of 6 bases from V and 4 bases from J, the junction contained 7 bases not matched to a gene. From germline, CDR1 is LNHDA and CDR2 SQIVND (reference sequence). CDR3 length equals 14 residues. The CDR3 here is CASRGGTGPYGYTF. The CDR3 DNA reads TGTGCCAGTAGGGGCGGGACAGGCCCCTATGGCTACACCTTC. The variable domain in full, completed from reference TRBV19 and TRBJ1-2, reads DGGITQSPKYLFRKEGQNVTLSCEQNLNHDAMYWYRQDPGQGLRLIYYSQIVNDFQKGDIAEGYSVSREKKESFPLTVTSAQKNPTAFYLCASRGGTGPYGYTFGSGTRLTVV.

The CDR3 nucleotides are TGCGCCAGCAGTCAATCACGCCTAGCGGGAGGGCCATCCTACGAGCAGTACTTC. It yields the protein CASSQSRLAGGPSYEQYF. This sequence joins TRBV23-1 and TRBJ2-7, with 12 bases that match TRBD2. TRBV23-1 is annotated as an ORF whose role is uncertain. V was pared by 0 bases and J by 1 base, with 7 bases of the junction left unmatched. The CDR3 spans 18 residues.

The J gene is TRBJ2-1, the V gene TRBV7-3; 8 nucleotides line up with TRBD1. CDR1 and CDR2 (germline): SGHTA, FQGTGA. Trimming removed 5 bases from V and 4 bases from J; junction bases left unmatched: 10. The CDR3 runs 16 residues. CDR3 bases: TGTGCCAGCAGCCCCCGTACCGGGACAGGATACAATGAGCAGTTCTTC. It codes for CASSPRTGTGYNEQFF.

The chain joins TRBV5-4 to TRBJ1-2, with D perhaps matching TRBD1 (6 bases). The CDR3 sequence is 15 residues long. V was shortened by 0 bases and J by 6 bases, with 15 bases between the two germline ends. Germline V CDR1 and CDR2: SGHNT, YYREEE (reference sequence). The CDR3 here is CASSLVVSGGDGYTF. In DNA, the CDR3 is TGTGCCAGCAGCTTGGTCGTTTCGGGGGGCGATGGCTACACCTTC.

V and J are TRBV5-1 and TRBJ2-1; 9 positions agree with TRBD2. This CDR3 spans 17 amino acids. The germline V gene has CDR1 SGHRS and CDR2 YFSETQ. Trimming took 1 base from V and 7 from J; bases not matched to a gene: 12. The CDR3 protein is CASSLRSSGSLWNEQFF. The CDR3 DNA follows: TGCGCCAGCAGCTTGAGGAGTAGCGGGAGCCTCTGGAATGAGCAGTTCTTC.

J is TRBJ2-4 and V is TRBV19; TRBD2 matches at 15 bases. Germline CDR1 reads LNHDA; CDR2 reads SQIVND (reference sequence). V lost 5 bases and J lost 1; bases outside the gene matches: 9. CDR3 length: 19 residues. CDR3 sequence (DNA): TGTGCCAGTAGTGAAGGACTAGCGGGAGGGCCGAGGGCCAAAAACATTCAGTACTTC. This gives the protein CASSEGLAGGPRAKNIQYF.

This chain links TRBV7-6 with TRBJ2-1, with 12 bases that match TRBD2. The CDR3 runs 17 residues. Trimming took 1 base from V and 8 from J; bases not matched to a gene: 9. CDR1 is SGHVS and CDR2 is FNYEAQ in the germline V gene. The CDR3 nucleotides read TGTGCCAGCAGCTTAGTTAGTCTAGCGGGAGGGTTCCATGAGCAGTTCTTC. Translation: CASSLVSLAGGFHEQFF.